This T cell receptor beta chain comes out of a study of response to subunit inactivated influenza vaccine. Germline V lookup: CDR1 LGHDT, CDR2 YNNKEL (reference sequence). J was trimmed by 5 bases and V by 2 bases; bases with no gene match: 10. This CDR3 is built from 16 residues. TCRdb used MiXCR to reprocess the RT-PCR reads, holding one entry per CDR3 protein. The sample records about 570,000 distinct CDR3 sequences, about 11% being singletons. The data were also submitted as part of a second study, on T cells expressing NK-cell markers. That report adds: UMIs accompanied the 5'RACE template switching by which TCR beta cDNA was made. Obtained from sorted CD3+CD56+NKG2C+, CD3+CD56+NKG2C- and CD3+CD56-NKG2C+ T cells were the TCR beta repertoires.

The sequencing here drew on PBMCs from blood, taken on the day of vaccination. The chain combines TRBV3-1 with TRBJ2-7, with TRBD2 identical over 9 bases. This TCR was sampled from a man in his fifties who received an inactivated influenza vaccine. CDR3: CASSQSSSGTSNEQYF. The CDR3, as DNA: TGTGCCAGCAGCCAATCCTCCTCCGGGACTAGCAACGAGCAGTACTTC.